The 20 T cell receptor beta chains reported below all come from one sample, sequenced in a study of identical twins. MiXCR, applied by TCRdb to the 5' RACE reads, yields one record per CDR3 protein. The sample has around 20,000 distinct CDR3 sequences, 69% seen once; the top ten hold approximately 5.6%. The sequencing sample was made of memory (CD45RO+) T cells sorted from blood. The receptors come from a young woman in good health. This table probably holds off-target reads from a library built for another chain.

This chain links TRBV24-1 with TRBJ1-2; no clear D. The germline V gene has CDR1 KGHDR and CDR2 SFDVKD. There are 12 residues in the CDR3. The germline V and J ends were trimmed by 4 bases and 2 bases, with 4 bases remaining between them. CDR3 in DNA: TGTGCCACCAGTGACCCCAACTATGGCTACACCTTC. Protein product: CATSDPNYGYTF.

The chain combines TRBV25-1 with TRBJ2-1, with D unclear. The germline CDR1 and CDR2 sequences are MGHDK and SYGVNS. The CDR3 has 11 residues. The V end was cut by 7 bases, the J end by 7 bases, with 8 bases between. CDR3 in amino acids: CASTLANEQFF. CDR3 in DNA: TGTGCCAGCACCTTGGCGAATGAGCAGTTCTTC.

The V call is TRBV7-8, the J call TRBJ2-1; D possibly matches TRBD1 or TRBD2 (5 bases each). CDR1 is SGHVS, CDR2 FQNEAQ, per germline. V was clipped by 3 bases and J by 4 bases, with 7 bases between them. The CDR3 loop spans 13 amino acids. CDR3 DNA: TGTGCCAGCAGCTTTTGGGGGTACAATGAGCAGTTCTTC. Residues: CASSFWGYNEQFF.

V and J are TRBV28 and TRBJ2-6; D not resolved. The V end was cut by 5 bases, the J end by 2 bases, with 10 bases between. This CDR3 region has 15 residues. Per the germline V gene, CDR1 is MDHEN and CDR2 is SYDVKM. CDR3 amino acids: CASSNLGTGANVLTF. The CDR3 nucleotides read TGTGCCAGCAGTAACCTAGGAACTGGGGCCAACGTCCTGACTTTC.

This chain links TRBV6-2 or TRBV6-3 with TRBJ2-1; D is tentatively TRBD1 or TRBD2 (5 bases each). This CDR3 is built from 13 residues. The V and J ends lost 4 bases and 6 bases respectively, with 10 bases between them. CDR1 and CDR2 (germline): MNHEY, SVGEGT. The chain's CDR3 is CASSWDPPNEQFF. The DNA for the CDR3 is TGTGCCAGCAGTTGGGACCCACCCAATGAGCAGTTCTTC.

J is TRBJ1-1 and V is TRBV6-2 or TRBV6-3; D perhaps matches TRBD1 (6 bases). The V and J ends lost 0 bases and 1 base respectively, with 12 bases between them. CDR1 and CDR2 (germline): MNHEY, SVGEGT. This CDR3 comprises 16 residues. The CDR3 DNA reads TGTGCCAGCAGTTACTCTTTGGACAGACCGAACACTGAAGCTTTCTTT. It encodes CASSYSLDRPNTEAFF.

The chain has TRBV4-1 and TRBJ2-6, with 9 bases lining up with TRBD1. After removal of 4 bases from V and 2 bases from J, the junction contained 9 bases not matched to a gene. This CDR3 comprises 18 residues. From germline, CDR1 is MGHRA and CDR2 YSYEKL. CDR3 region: CASSRSGTGNTGANVLTF. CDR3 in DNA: TGCGCCAGCAGCCGCTCCGGGACAGGGAACACTGGGGCCAACGTCCTGACTTTC.

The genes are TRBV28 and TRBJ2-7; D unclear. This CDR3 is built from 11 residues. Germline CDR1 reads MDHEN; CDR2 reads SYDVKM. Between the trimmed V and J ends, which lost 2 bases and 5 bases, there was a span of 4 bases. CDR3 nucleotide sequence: TGTGCCAGCAGTTTACGCCACGAGCAGTACTTC. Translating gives CASSLRHEQYF.

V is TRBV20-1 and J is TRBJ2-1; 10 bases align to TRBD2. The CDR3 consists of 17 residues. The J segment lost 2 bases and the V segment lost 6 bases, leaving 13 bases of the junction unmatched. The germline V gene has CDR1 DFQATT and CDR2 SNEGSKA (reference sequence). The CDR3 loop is CSAILAGGWDTYNEQFF. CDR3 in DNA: TGCAGTGCCATATTAGCGGGAGGTTGGGACACCTACAATGAGCAGTTCTTC.

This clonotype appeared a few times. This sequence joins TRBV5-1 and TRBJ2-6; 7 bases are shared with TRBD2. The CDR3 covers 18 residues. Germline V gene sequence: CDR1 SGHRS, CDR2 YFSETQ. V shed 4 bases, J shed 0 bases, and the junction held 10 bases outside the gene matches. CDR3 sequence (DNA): TGCGCCAGCAGCCCGTTAGGAGCGGGAAGCTCTGGGGCCAACGTCCTGACTTTC. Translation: CASSPLGAGSSGANVLTF.

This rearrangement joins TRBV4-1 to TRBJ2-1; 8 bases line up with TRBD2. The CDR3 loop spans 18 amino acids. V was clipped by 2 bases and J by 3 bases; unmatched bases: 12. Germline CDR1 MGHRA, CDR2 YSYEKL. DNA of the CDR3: TGCGCCAGCAGCCAACTCCGCCACGGCACTAGCGGCTACAATGAGCAGTTCTTC. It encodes CASSQLRHGTSGYNEQFF.

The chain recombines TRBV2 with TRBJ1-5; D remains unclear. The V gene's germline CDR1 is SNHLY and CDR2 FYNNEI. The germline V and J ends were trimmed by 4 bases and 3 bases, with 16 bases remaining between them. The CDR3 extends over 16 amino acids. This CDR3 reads CASSGGRLYSNQPQHF. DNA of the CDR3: TGTGCCAGCAGTGGGGGTCGGCTTTATTCCAATCAGCCCCAGCATTTT.

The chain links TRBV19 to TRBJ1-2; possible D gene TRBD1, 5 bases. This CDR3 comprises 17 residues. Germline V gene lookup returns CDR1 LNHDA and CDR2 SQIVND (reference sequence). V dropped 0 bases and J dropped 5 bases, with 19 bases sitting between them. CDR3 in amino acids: CASSIDEGKGAQYGYTF. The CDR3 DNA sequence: TGTGCCAGTAGTATAGATGAGGGGAAGGGCGCCCAGTATGGCTACACCTTC.

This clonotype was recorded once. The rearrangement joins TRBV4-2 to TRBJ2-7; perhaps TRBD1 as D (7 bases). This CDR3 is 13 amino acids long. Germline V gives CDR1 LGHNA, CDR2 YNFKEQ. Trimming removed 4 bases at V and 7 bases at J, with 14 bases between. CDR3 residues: CASSPKTGREQYF. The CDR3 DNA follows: TGTGCCAGCAGCCCCAAGACAGGGAGGGAGCAGTACTTC.

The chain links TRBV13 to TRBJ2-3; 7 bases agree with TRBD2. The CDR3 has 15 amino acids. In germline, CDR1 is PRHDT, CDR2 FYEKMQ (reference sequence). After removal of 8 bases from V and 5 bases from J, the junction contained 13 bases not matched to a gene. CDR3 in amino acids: CASPKSAGVRDTQYF. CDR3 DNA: TGTGCCAGCCCTAAGAGCGCGGGAGTACGAGATACGCAGTATTTT.

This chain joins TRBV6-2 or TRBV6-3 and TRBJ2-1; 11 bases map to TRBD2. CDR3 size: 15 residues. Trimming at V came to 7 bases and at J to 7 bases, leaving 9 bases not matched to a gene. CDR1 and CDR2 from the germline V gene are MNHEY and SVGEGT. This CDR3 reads CASTDGGTSGNEQFF. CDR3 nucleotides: TGTGCCAGCACCGACGGGGGGACTAGCGGTAATGAGCAGTTCTTC.

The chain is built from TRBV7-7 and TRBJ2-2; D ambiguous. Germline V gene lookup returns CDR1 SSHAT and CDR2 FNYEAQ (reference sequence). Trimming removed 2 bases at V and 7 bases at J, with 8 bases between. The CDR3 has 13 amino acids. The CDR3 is CASSLREGGELFF. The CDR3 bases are TGTGCCAGCAGCTTAAGAGAAGGCGGGGAGCTGTTTTTT.

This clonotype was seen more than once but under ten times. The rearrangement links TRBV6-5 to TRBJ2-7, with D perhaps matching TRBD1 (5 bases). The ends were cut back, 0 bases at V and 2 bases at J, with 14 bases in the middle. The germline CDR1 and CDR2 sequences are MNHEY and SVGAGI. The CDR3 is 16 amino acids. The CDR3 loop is CASSYSWTRSTYEQYF. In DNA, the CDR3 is TGTGCCAGCAGTTACTCCTGGACAAGGTCCACCTACGAGCAGTACTTC.

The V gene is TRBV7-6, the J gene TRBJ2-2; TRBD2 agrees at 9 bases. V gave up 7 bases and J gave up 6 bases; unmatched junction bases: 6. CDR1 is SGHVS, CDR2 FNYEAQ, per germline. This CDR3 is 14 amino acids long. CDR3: CASTVSGSPGELFF. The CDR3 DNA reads TGTGCCAGCACCGTTAGCGGGAGTCCCGGGGAGCTGTTTTTT.

CDR3 in amino acids: CASSITAGVAFF. In DNA, the CDR3 is TGTGCCAGTAGTATAACGGCAGGGGTCGCTTTCTTT. V gene TRBV19 combines with J gene TRBJ1-1; perhaps TRBD1 as D (6 bases). The germline V and J ends were trimmed by 2 bases and 11 bases, with 12 bases remaining between them. This CDR3 has 12 residues. Germline V gene lookup returns CDR1 LNHDA and CDR2 SQIVND (reference sequence).